The source of this T cell receptor beta chain is a study of Ad26.COV2.S vaccination and SARS-CoV-2 variants. The treatment denotes: 15 to 20 received Ad26.COV2.S at low or high dose, single or two shots; several received placebo; per-sample allocation not given. The samples date from day 63 after the first vaccine or placebo injection. As concerns this clone: Its antigen is still unknown.

Study-wide findings and caveats: Breadth measured for non-spike TCRs was similar across vaccine and placebo recipients. Considerable breadth of spike-specific CD8+ and CD4+ T cell responses has reportedly been documented following vaccination. Analytic work on TCR breadth and depth might have understated the full extent of total T cell responses.

Assay used: immunoSEQ multiplex PCR; TCRdb lists only in-frame clones, some missing. The repertoire holds 300,000 to 500,000 clones, 70% to 90% seen once, with roughly 3.5% in the top ten. This CDR3 spans 12 amino acids. Trimming at V came to 7 bases and at J to 10 bases, leaving 5 bases not matched to a gene. Germline V gives CDR1 MNHEY, CDR2 SVGAGI. This chain uses TRBV6-5 with TRBJ1-4, with TRBD1 identical over 8 bases. The receptor's source is a person aged 18 to 59 who received the Ad26.COV2.S COVID-19 vaccine or a placebo. This sample comprised peripheral blood, obtained in a trial of Ad26.COV2.S vaccine versus placebo. CDR3 nucleotide sequence: TGTGCCAGCACAGGGGGCGAGGGAAAACTGTTTTTT. Translated: CASTGGEGKLFF.